The source of this T cell receptor (beta chain) is a study of T cell changes during pregnancy in multiple sclerosis. The germline V gene has CDR1 GTSNPN and CDR2 SVGIG (reference sequence). The CDR3 covers 15 residues. V lost 5 bases and J 0 bases, leaving 14 bases between the germline ends. Sequencing was performed with immunoSEQ multiplex PCR; in TCRdb, only in-frame clones are kept and a portion is missing. This table holds about 40,000 clones, roughly nine tenths found once. This TCR was recovered from a female donor with multiple sclerosis, enrolled in a pregnancy study. The starting material was CD4+ T cells from peripheral blood mononuclear cells, obtained after pregnancy. The chain is built from TRBV30 and TRBJ2-1, with D maybe TRBD2 (6 bases). CDR3 DNA: TGTGCCTGGCGTCCGGGAGTTGGCTCCTACAATGAGCAGTTCTTC. Its translation is CAWRPGVGSYNEQFF.